This TCR beta chain was captured in a study of cytomegalovirus exposure and HLA in healthy donors. Points from the study as a whole: The sole available immune exposure information was CMV serostatus. For most TCR beta V segments, an earlier analysis put the productive rate at about 87% or about 30% of the time. Roughly even sequencing depth across donors was the assumption behind the presence/absence analyses.

CDR3 length: 17 amino acids. Per the germline V gene, CDR1 is LGHNA and CDR2 is YNFKEQ. It was with 60 Vbeta and 13 Jbeta primers that the PCR ran. The assay was immunoSEQ multiplex PCR, and TCRdb's table has in-frame clones only and misses some. The sample yields some 190,000 clones, roughly four fifths seen once. Worth noting for this clone: Its cognate antigen is unknown.

Sequencing was performed on PBMCs. The chain links TRBV4-2 to TRBJ2-7, with 7 bases lining up with TRBD2. The J call could be wrong; TRBJ2-5 is a better fit for the DNA end. The receptor was derived from a woman in her thirties in good health and CMV-seropositive. This chain's CDR3 is CASSPLLVGGSSETQYF. CDR3 sequence (DNA): TGTGCCAGCAGCCCCCTACTGGTGGGGGGGAGCTCAGAGACCCAGTACTTC.